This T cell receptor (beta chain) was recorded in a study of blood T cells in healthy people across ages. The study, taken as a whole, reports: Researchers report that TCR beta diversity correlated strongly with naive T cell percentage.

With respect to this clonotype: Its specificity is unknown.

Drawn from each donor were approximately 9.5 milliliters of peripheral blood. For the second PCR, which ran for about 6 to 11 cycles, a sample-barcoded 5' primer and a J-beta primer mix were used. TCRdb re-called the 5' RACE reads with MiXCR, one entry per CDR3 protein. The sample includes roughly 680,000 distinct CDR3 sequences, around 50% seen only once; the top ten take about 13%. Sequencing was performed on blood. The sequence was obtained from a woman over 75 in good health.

CDR3 DNA sequence: TGTGCCAGCAGGAACCGACTTCAGGGCGTTCATCGCAATGAGCAGTTCTTC. It encodes CASRNRLQGVHRNEQFF. The chain recombines TRBV12-3 or TRBV12-4 with TRBJ2-1; D possibly corresponds to TRBD1 (5 bases). The CDR3 has 17 residues. V was trimmed by 6 bases and J by 6 bases, leaving 24 bases between them.